Sequencing of this T cell receptor beta chain was carried out in a study of T cell repertoires in cytomegalovirus infection. Broader study findings: HLA-C-restricted, CMV-specific TCR beta clonotypes were dominant ex vivo.

V dropped 3 bases and J dropped 4 bases, with 10 bases sitting between them. Germline V lookup: CDR1 SGHVS, CDR2 FQNEAQ. The CDR3 spans 14 residues. This clonotype appeared many times. Antigen unknown. Via MiXCR, TCRdb re-called the reads, giving one row per CDR3 protein. The sample has under 250,000 distinct CDR3 sequences, 10% to 15% seen once. This chain uses TRBV7-8 with TRBJ2-4, with a possible D match to TRBD2 (6 bases). Sequenced: PBMCs. This TCR was recovered from a human donor in good health (CMV status not recorded). Some clones in this sample may be carry-over from other donors' samples. The DNA of the CDR3 is TGTGCCAGCAGCTTGACTAGGGAAAAAAACATTCAGTACTTC. Translation gives CASSLTREKNIQYF.